The 14 T cell receptor beta chains in this list originate from one sample, sequenced in a study of early T cells in non-severe SARS-CoV-2 infection. Each CDR3 protein is one row after TCRdb ran MiXCR on the 5' RACE reads. The data show 55,000 to 75,000 distinct CDR3 sequences, with 10% to 15% seen just once and under 2% held by the top ten. Sample: whole blood. The receptors were gathered from an adult who was a healthcare worker with PCR-confirmed SARS-CoV-2 infection or an uninfected control (not recorded which).

This clonotype was detected a few times. The chain is built from TRBV6-1 and TRBJ2-3; D uncertain. Germline values: CDR1 MNHNS, CDR2 SASEGT. This CDR3 is built from 15 residues. Between the trimmed V and J ends, which lost 0 bases and 2 bases, there was a span of 9 bases. CDR3 coding DNA: TGTGCCAGCAGTGAAGCCGTGGCAGTCACAGATACGCAGTATTTT. It specifies CASSEAVAVTDTQYF.

The CDR3 bases are TGTGCCAGCAGTCCGGGGGACAGGATTGATGGCTACACCTTC. Translated: CASSPGDRIDGYTF. V and J are TRBV6-4 and TRBJ1-2, with 8 bases aligning to TRBD1. Germline V gene sequence: CDR1 MRHNA, CDR2 SNTAGT. After removal of 5 bases from V and 6 bases from J, the junction contained 8 bases not matched to a gene. The length of the CDR3 is 14 residues.

The chain combines TRBV18 with TRBJ1-1, with 10 nucleotides matching TRBD1. The junction had 3 bases not matched to a gene; V was cut back by 3 bases and J by 5 bases. Germline CDR1 reads KGHSH; CDR2 reads LQKENI. The CDR3 covers 14 residues. The CDR3 bases are TGTGCCAGCTCACCCGGACAGGGGGAGACTGAAGCTTTCTTT. Translating it yields CASSPGQGETEAFF.

V usage is TRBV11-2 and J usage is TRBJ1-6; D not resolved. The ends were cut back, 3 bases at V and 7 bases at J, with 4 bases in the middle. The germline V gene has CDR1 SGHAT and CDR2 FQNNGV. The CDR3 runs to 12 residues. CDR3 sequence reads: CASSLWNSPLHF. Here the CDR3 DNA reads TGTGCCAGCAGCTTGTGGAATTCACCCCTCCACTTT.

This clonotype has a handful of counts. The chain employs TRBV18 and TRBJ1-5; 10 nucleotides align to TRBD1. The CDR3 covers 14 residues. Trimming took 3 bases from V and 6 from J; bases not matched to a gene: 2. Germline CDR1 KGHSH, CDR2 LQKENI. This CDR3 reads CASSPGQGSQPQHF. The DNA of the CDR3 is TGTGCCAGCTCACCGGGACAGGGGAGTCAGCCCCAGCATTTT.

Many counts were recorded for this clonotype. The CDR3 nucleotides read TGTGCCAGCAGTTCCCCAGGGTCCTATGGCTACACCTTC. Its protein product is CASSSPGSYGYTF. The chain is built from TRBV6-5 and TRBJ1-2, with a possible D match to TRBD1 (5 bases). This CDR3 has 13 amino acids. Germline V CDR1 and CDR2: MNHEY, SVGAGI. V was clipped by 4 bases and J by 4 bases, with 10 bases between them.

This clonotype was seen a few times. The J gene is TRBJ2-7, the V gene TRBV6-2 or TRBV6-3; D is ambiguous. The CDR3 spans 14 residues. V lost 3 bases, J lost 2 bases, and 11 bases lay in between. Germline CDR1 is MNHEY and CDR2 is SVGEGT. The CDR3 DNA reads as TGTGCCAGCAGTTATCGGGTTGGGGCCTACGAGCAGTACTTC. Translating gives CASSYRVGAYEQYF.

This clonotype was seen more than once but under ten times. The chain employs TRBV9 and TRBJ1-1; D not certain. CDR1 and CDR2 from the germline V gene are SGDLS and YYNGEE. The CDR3 is made up of 14 amino acids. Trimming shortened V by 0 bases and J by 4 bases, and 10 bases separated the two germline ends. The CDR3 loop reads CASSVVPDATEAFF. The CDR3 DNA is TGTGCCAGCAGCGTAGTCCCCGATGCCACTGAAGCTTTCTTT.

This clonotype has only a few counts. The chain has TRBV7-3 and TRBJ2-2, with D maybe TRBD2 (5 bases). Germline CDR1 reads SGHTA; CDR2 reads FQGTGA. This CDR3 has 16 amino acids. V was trimmed by 5 bases and J by 4 bases, leaving 17 bases between them. The CDR3 coding sequence is TGTGCCAGCAGCCCGAGGGCAGCCGGAAGCACCGGGGAGCTGTTTTTT. Its protein product is CASSPRAAGSTGELFF. Drawing the rest from reference TRBV7-3 and TRBJ2-2, the complete variable domain is GAGVSQTPSNKVTEKGKYVELRCDPISGHTALYWYRQSLGQGPEFLIYFQGTGAADDSGLPNDRFFAVRPEGSVSTLKIQRTERGDSAVYLCASSPRAAGSTGELFFGEGSRLTVL.

This clonotype was detected many times. CDR3 sequence: CASSLGVLGTGIAHEQYF. The CDR3 DNA follows: TGTGCCAGCAGCTTAGGGGTTCTCGGGACAGGGATCGCCCACGAGCAGTACTTC. The rearrangement joins TRBV7-2 to TRBJ2-7, with TRBD1 matching over 9 bases. CDR3 length equals 18 residues. V gave up 1 base and J gave up 5 bases; unmatched junction bases: 15. Germline values: CDR1 SGHTA, CDR2 FQGNSA.

This chain links TRBV5-1 with TRBJ2-1; D remains unclear. The CDR3 length is 13 residues. In germline, CDR1 is SGHRS, CDR2 YFSETQ. Trimming stripped 7 bases from V and 10 bases from J, with 18 bases between. This CDR3 reads CASARKSSSEQFF. CDR3 in DNA: TGCGCCAGCGCCCGAAAATCCTCATCCGAGCAGTTCTTC.

Only a few counts were recorded for this clonotype. The chain recombines TRBV20-1 with TRBJ1-3; the D gene is possibly TRBD1 (5 bases). The CDR3 consists of 14 residues. Germline-derived CDR1 and CDR2 are DFQATT and SNEGSKA (reference sequence). Between the trimmed V and J ends, which lost 3 bases and 1 base, there was a span of 10 bases. In nucleotides, the CDR3 is TGCAGTGCTAGGGGACGGGATTCTGGAAACACCATATATTTT. It codes for CSARGRDSGNTIYF.

This clonotype came up a few times. The chain carries TRBV9 and TRBJ2-7, with D possibly TRBD2 on 6 matching bases. Trimming removed 8 bases at V and 7 bases at J, with 25 bases between. CDR3 length equals 15 residues. CDR1 SGDLS and CDR2 YYNGEE come from the germline V gene. The CDR3 loop is CASGTDGGLRVEQYF. DNA of the CDR3: TGTGCCAGTGGAACCGACGGGGGACTTCGAGTAGAGCAGTACTTC.

This clonotype was found a few times. The gene calls are TRBV7-9 and TRBJ2-4; the match to TRBD1 covers 9 bases. CDR3 size: 15 residues. Germline lookup yields CDR1 SEHNR and CDR2 FQNEAQ (reference sequence). The V and J ends lost 3 bases and 1 base, in that order; junction bases with no gene match: 1. The CDR3 loop reads CASSFGQGAKNIQYF. The CDR3, as DNA: TGTGCCAGCAGCTTTGGACAGGGGGCCAAAAACATTCAGTACTTC. The whole variable domain, remainder taken from reference TRBV7-9 and TRBJ2-4, is DTGVSQNPRHKITKRGQNVTFRCDPISEHNRLYWYRQTLGQGPEFLTYFQNEAQLEKSRLLSDRFSAERPKGSFSTLEIQRTEQGDSAMYLCASSFGQGAKNIQYFGAGTRLSVL.